This T cell receptor beta chain originates from a study of OX40 agonist ivuxolimab in advanced cancers. Findings and caveats of the study: Still undetermined is the antigen specificity of the expanded peripheral T cells. Expansion of clones was among the lowest in partial responders at 0.1-3.0 mg/kg. Part of the nonresponder group also had normalized T-cell clonal expansion that was low.

This CDR3 comprises 18 residues. Trimming removed 2 bases at V and 3 bases at J, with 20 bases between. Per germline, CDR1 MNHNS and CDR2 SASEGT. Libraries were prepared by immunoSEQ multiplex PCR; TCRdb keeps only in-frame clonotypes and omits some of them. The sample has tens of thousands of clones; about 88% are singletons. About this clone: The antigen is unknown.

The chain couples TRBV6-1 to TRBJ2-1; D call uncertain. This material consisted of CD4+ or CD8+ T cells sorted from blood, taken in a trial of the OX40 agonist ivuxolimab. The clonotype comes from an adult with an advanced solid tumor such as melanoma, head and neck, liver or kidney cancer. This CDR3 reads CASSEKASRLRIYNEQFF. The CDR3 DNA reads TGTGCCAGCAGTGAAAAGGCGTCACGGCTACGGATCTACAATGAGCAGTTCTTC.